The rows below give T cell receptor beta chains drawn from one sample of a study of shared clonotypes between healthy human individuals. TCRdb's table, derived via immunoSEQ multiplex PCR, lists solely in-frame clones and lacks some. The sample yields 2 million or so clones, around 96% seen once. Source material: naive CD8+ T cells sorted from blood. These TCRs come from a man aged 18 to 29 in good health. Both conserved end residues are part of each CDR3. Each record gives: D gene, J gene, V gene, clone size, CDR3 DNA, CDR3 protein. The D gene is left open where the match is weak. Expanded clones get a size class; other rows say once, few or many, or leave the size out.

d_gene: .
j_gene: TRBJ2-3
v_gene: TRBV29-1
abundance: .
CDR3nt: TGCAGCGTTGAAGTGGCTAGCCGACGCACAGATACGCAGTATTTT
CDR3aa: CSVEVASRRTDTQYF

d_gene: .
j_gene: TRBJ2-2
v_gene: TRBV6-1
abundance: once
CDR3nt: TGTGCCAGCAGCGAACAAATATATAGCGATACCGGGGAGCTGTTTTTT
CDR3aa: CASSEQIYSDTGELFF

d_gene: .
j_gene: TRBJ2-7
v_gene: TRBV28
abundance: .
CDR3nt: TGTGCCAGCAGTTTACCGACCTCGACAGTTGTTCTTACCTACGAGCAGTACTTC
CDR3aa: CASSLPTSTVVLTYEQYF

d_gene: TRBD1
j_gene: TRBJ1-4
v_gene: TRBV4-1
abundance: .
CDR3nt: TGCGCCAGCAGCCCCGATCCTGGGACAGGGCAGGAAAAACTGTTTTTT
CDR3aa: CASSPDPGTGQEKLFF

d_gene: .
j_gene: TRBJ1-1
v_gene: TRBV27
abundance: .
CDR3nt: TGTGCCAGCAGTTTAGGGCCAGGGACCCACACTGAAGCTTTCTTT
CDR3aa: CASSLGPGTHTEAFF

d_gene: TRBD2
j_gene: TRBJ2-5
v_gene: TRBV7-9
abundance: .
CDR3nt: TGTGCCAGCAGTGACCCTAGCGGGGGTGAGACCCAGTACTTC
CDR3aa: CASSDPSGGETQYF

d_gene: .
j_gene: TRBJ2-3
v_gene: TRBV6-4
abundance: once
CDR3nt: TGTGCCAGCAGTGACTTCGGGAGCGACACAGATACGCAGTATTTT
CDR3aa: CASSDFGSDTDTQYF

d_gene: .
j_gene: TRBJ1-4
v_gene: TRBV4-1
abundance: .
CDR3nt: TGCGCCAGCAGCCAAGATTGGGACCTTCGGGGTGAAAAACTGTTTTTT
CDR3aa: CASSQDWDLRGEKLFF

d_gene: TRBD1
j_gene: TRBJ1-2
v_gene: TRBV11-2
abundance: .
CDR3nt: TGTGCCAGCAATCCCGGGACAGGGATGAGTTATGGCTACACCTTC
CDR3aa: CASNPGTGMSYGYTF

d_gene: .
j_gene: TRBJ2-3
v_gene: TRBV6-5
abundance: .
CDR3nt: TGTGCCAGCAGTTACTCGGGTTCCACAGATACGCAGTATTTT
CDR3aa: CASSYSGSTDTQYF

d_gene: .
j_gene: TRBJ1-2
v_gene: TRBV5-8
abundance: .
CDR3nt: TGTGCCAGCAGCCAACGCATCACCGGGCCAACCTATGGCTACACCTTC
CDR3aa: CASSQRITGPTYGYTF

d_gene: TRBD2
j_gene: TRBJ2-7
v_gene: TRBV2
abundance: .
CDR3nt: TGTGCCAGCAGTGAAGATCTAGCGGGGGGTTCCTACGAGCAGTACTTC
CDR3aa: CASSEDLAGGSYEQYF

d_gene: .
j_gene: TRBJ1-1
v_gene: TRBV19
abundance: .
CDR3nt: TGTGCCAGTAGTATACCTGGGGGGATGACTGAAGCTTTCTTT
CDR3aa: CASSIPGGMTEAFF

d_gene: TRBD1
j_gene: TRBJ2-7
v_gene: TRBV5-5
abundance: once
CDR3nt: TGTGCCAGCAGCGTTCCGGGACAGTCGATCTCCTACGAGCAGTACTTC
CDR3aa: CASSVPGQSISYEQYF

d_gene: .
j_gene: TRBJ2-2
v_gene: TRBV7-8
abundance: once
CDR3nt: TGTGCCAGCAGCGTGGGGAGAACCGGGGAGCTGTTTTTT
CDR3aa: CASSVGRTGELFF

d_gene: .
j_gene: TRBJ2-1
v_gene: TRBV6-5
abundance: .
CDR3nt: TGTGCCAGCAGTTACGGCCTAGGGGTTGAGCAGTTCTTC
CDR3aa: CASSYGLGVEQFF

d_gene: .
j_gene: TRBJ2-7
v_gene: TRBV5-1
abundance: .
CDR3nt: TGCGCCAGCAGCTTGGGTGTGGGGCTCTACGAGCAGTACTTC
CDR3aa: CASSLGVGLYEQYF